The following is a T cell receptor (beta chain) sequence with its context. The sample belongs to a study of blood T cell repertoires in COVID-19. At the level of the study: Sources were T cells, B-cell-depleted T cells, or PBMCs; the material itself was cDNA or gDNA.

The data were produced by immunoSEQ multiplex PCR, yet TCRdb's version contains in-frame clones alone and is incomplete. The sample lists 150,000 to 200,000 clones; approximately 86% were seen once. The receptor comes from a woman older than 75 with acute or convalescent COVID-19. Sequencing was performed on peripheral blood.

The CDR3, as DNA: TGTGCCAGCAGCGTAGCGGTGGGACAGGGTAATTCACCCCTCCACTTT. Amino acids: CASSVAVGQGNSPLHF. This chain connects TRBV9 to TRBJ1-6; 9 bases are shared with TRBD1. The V gene's germline CDR1 is SGDLS and CDR2 YYNGEE. CDR3 length: 16 residues. After removal of 0 bases from V and 6 bases from J, the junction contained 4 bases not matched to a gene. The full variable domain, rest sourced from reference TRBV9 and TRBJ1-6, is DSGVTQTPKHLITATGQRVTLRCSPRSGDLSVYWYQQSLDQGLQFLIQYYNGEERAKGNILERFSAQQFPDLHSELNLSSLELGDSALYFCASSVAVGQGNSPLHFGNGTRLTVT.